This T cell receptor beta chain derives from a study of response to subunit inactivated influenza vaccine. This clonotype was seen only a few times. TCRdb re-called the RT-PCR reads through MiXCR, storing one row per CDR3 protein. This sample has some 600,000 distinct CDR3 sequences; 14% occur once, and the top ten carry less than 9%. Germline V lookup: CDR1 MDHEN, CDR2 SYDVKM. V was trimmed by 5 bases and J by 7 bases, leaving 14 bases between them. The CDR3 contains 13 residues. This specimen consisted of PBMCs from blood, obtained 14 days before vaccination. The chain joins TRBV28 to TRBJ1-2; possibly TRBD1 for D (5 bases). This receptor was identified in a man in his forties or fifties who received an inactivated influenza vaccine. CDR3 DNA: TGTGCCAGCAGTACTAGCCTGGGGGGTGGCTACACCTTC. It encodes CASSTSLGGGYTF.